Below, 6 T cell receptor beta chains from the same sample are listed, as sequenced in a study of Tregs in tolerant kidney transplant recipients. Sequencing used immunoSEQ multiplex PCR; TCRdb keeps in-frame clones, though not all of them. Its table records about 48,000 clones. The sequenced sample was CD4+ T cells from blood, obtained before the transplant. Receptor source: a human donor who received a combined kidney and bone marrow transplant.

To note about this clone: The read is 3 residues too short to cover the CDR3 end, so that end is filled in from the germline J gene. J is TRBJ2-5 and V is TRBV2, with TRBD1 matching 8 bases. Germline trimming cut 5 bases from V and 5 bases from J; bases unmatched to any gene: 10. This CDR3 has 15 residues. Germline CDR1 SNHLY, CDR2 FYNNEI. The sequenced part of the CDR3 DNA is TGTGCCAGCAGTCGCTCGGACAGGGTACGGGAGACC. Its protein is CASSRSDRVRET. In full, the CDR3 is CASSRSDRVRETQYF.

Concerning this clone itself: The read comes to an end 3 residues before the CDR3 does, leaving the germline J gene to fill in the end. V is TRBV19 and J is TRBJ2-1, with 7 positions matching TRBD2. V dropped 6 bases and J dropped 0; count of bases not matched to a gene: 5. Germline CDR1 LNHDA, CDR2 SQIVND (reference sequence). This CDR3 contains 15 residues. The CDR3: CASRGAGISYNEQFF. CDR3 DNA (partial): TGTGCCAGTAGGGGAGCGGGAATCTCCTACAATGAG. The variable domain in full, completed from reference TRBV19 and TRBJ2-1, reads DGGITQSPKYLFRKEGQNVTLSCEQNLNHDAMYWYRQDPGQGLRLIYYSQIVNDFQKGDIAEGYSVSREKKESFPLTVTSAQKNPTAFYLCASRGAGISYNEQFFGPGTRLTVL.

As for this clone: The CDR3 end lies 3 residues beyond the end of the read and is filled in from the germline J gene. The chain is built from TRBV18 and TRBJ2-3; TRBD2 matches at 15 bases. This CDR3 contains 18 residues. Germline trimming cut 0 bases from V and 1 base from J; bases unmatched to any gene: 2. The germline gives CDR1 KGHSH, CDR2 LQKENI. The sequenced CDR3 bases are TGTGCCAGCTCACCACCTGGACTAGCGGGAGGGCGCACAGATACG. It translates to CASSPPGLAGGRTDT. The whole CDR3 protein is CASSPPGLAGGRTDTQYF. Combining the CDR3 with reference TRBV18 and TRBJ2-3 gives the whole variable domain NAGVMQNPRHLVRRRGQEARLRCSPMKGHSHVYWYRQLPEEGLKFMVYLQKENIIDESGMPKERFSAEFPKEGPSILRIQQVVRGDSAAYFCASSPPGLAGGRTDTQYFGPGTRLTVL.

Remarks on this clone: The read terminates 3 residues before the CDR3 end, so the remaining end is supplied by the germline J gene. The genes are TRBV5-1 and TRBJ2-5; D is ambiguous. Trimming left V 0 bases short and J 2 bases short, with 20 bases between. Germline V gene sequence: CDR1 SGHRS, CDR2 YFSETQ. The CDR3 consists of 18 residues. CDR3 region: CASSLVKGRTDRQETQYF. CDR3 DNA, as far as it was read: TGCGCCAGCAGCTTGGTTAAGGGTCGCACAGATCGACAAGAGACC.

A word on this clone: The read falls 3 residues short of the CDR3 end, and the missing part is taken from the germline J gene. The chain employs TRBV18 and TRBJ2-1, with TRBD2 as a possible D gene (6 bases). The CDR3 length is 15 residues. From germline, CDR1 is KGHSH and CDR2 LQKENI. V lost 2 bases and J lost 3, with 11 bases in between. The CDR3 here is CASSPVAGIYNEQFF. The CDR3 bases that were read are TGTGCCAGCTCACCAGTCGCGGGAATCTACAATGAG. Drawing the rest from reference TRBV18 and TRBJ2-1, the complete variable domain is NAGVMQNPRHLVRRRGQEARLRCSPMKGHSHVYWYRQLPEEGLKFMVYLQKENIIDESGMPKERFSAEFPKEGPSILRIQQVVRGDSAAYFCASSPVAGIYNEQFFGPGTRLTVL.

To note about this clone: The read ends 3 residues shy of where the CDR3 ends; the end is completed using the germline J gene. The chain carries TRBV5-1 and TRBJ2-1, with TRBD2 matching over 8 bases. Germline CDR1 SGHRS, CDR2 YFSETQ. V lost 5 bases to trimming and J lost 7 bases; unmatched junction nucleotides: 5. This CDR3 is 13 amino acids long. The covered CDR3 bases are TGCGCCAGCAGTCGAGCGGGAGAGAATGAG. This translates into CASSRAGENE. From start to end, the CDR3 is CASSRAGENEQFF. The full variable domain, rest sourced from reference TRBV5-1 and TRBJ2-1, is KAGVTQTPRYLIKTRGQQVTLSCSPISGHRSVSWYQQTPGQGLQFLFEYFSETQRNKGNFPGRFSGRQFSNSRSEMNVSTLELGDSALYLCASSRAGENEQFFGPGTRLTVL.